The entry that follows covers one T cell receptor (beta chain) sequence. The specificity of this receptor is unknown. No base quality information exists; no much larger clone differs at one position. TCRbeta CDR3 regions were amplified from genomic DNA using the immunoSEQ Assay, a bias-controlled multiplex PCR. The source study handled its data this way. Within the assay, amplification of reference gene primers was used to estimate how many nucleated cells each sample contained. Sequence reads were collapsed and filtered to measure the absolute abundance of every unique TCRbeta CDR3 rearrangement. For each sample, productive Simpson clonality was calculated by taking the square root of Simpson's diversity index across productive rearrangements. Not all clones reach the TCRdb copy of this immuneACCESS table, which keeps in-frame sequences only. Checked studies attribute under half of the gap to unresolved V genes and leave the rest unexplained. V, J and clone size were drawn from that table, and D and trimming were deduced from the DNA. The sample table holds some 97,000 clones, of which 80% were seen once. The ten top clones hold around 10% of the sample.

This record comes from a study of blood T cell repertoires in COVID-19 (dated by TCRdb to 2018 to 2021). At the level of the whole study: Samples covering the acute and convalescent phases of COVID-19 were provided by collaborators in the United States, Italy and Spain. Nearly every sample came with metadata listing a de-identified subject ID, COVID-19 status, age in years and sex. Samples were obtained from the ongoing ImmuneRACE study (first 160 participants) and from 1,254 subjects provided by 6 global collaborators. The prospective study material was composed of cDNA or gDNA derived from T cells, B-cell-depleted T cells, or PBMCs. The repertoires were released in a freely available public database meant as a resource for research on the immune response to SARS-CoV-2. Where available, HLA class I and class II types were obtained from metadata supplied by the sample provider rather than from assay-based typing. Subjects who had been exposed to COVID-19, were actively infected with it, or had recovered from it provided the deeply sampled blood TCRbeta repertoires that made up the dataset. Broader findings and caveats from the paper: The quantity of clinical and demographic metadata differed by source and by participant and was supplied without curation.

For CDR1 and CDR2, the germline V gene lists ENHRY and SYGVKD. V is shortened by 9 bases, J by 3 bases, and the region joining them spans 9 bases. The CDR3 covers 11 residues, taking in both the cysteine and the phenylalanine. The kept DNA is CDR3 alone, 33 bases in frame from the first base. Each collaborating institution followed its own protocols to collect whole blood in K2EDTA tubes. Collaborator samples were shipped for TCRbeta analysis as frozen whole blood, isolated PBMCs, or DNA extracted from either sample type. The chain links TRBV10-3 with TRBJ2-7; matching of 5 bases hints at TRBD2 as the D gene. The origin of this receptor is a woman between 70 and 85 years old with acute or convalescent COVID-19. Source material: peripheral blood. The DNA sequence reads TGTGCCATTAAGAGGGACTACGAGCAGTACTTC. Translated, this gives CAIKRDYEQYF.